One and the same sample provided the 17 T cell receptor beta chains below, sequenced in a study of blood T cells in healthy people across ages. Sample-barcoded 5' priming and a J-beta primer mix drove a second PCR of about 7 to 12 cycles. TCRdb processed the 5' RACE reads anew with MiXCR; each CDR3 protein has one entry. The sample carries roughly 800,000 distinct CDR3 sequences, 36% recorded once. The sequencing sample was made of blood. The receptors derive from a man in his late teens or twenties in good health.

This clonotype has more than one count but fewer than ten. The chain joins TRBV29-1 to TRBJ1-1; TRBD1 matches at 8 bases. Germline V CDR1 and CDR2: SQVTM, ANQGSEA. V shed 7 bases, J shed 0 bases, and the junction held 7 bases outside the gene matches. The CDR3 length is 14 residues. The CDR3 coding sequence is TGCAGCGCTCAGCGACAGGGGATGAACACTGAAGCTTTCTTT. This codes for CSAQRQGMNTEAFF.

Only a few counts were recorded for this clonotype. The chain joins TRBV29-1 to TRBJ2-3; 9 nucleotides match TRBD1. Germline loops: CDR1 SQVTM, CDR2 ANQGSEA. The ends lost 4 bases at V and 6 bases at J; junction bases unmatched: 8. The length of the CDR3 is 14 residues. The CDR3: CSVAGTGILDTQYF. In nucleotides, the CDR3 is TGCAGCGTTGCCGGGACAGGGATTTTGGATACGCAGTATTTT.

The chain uses TRBV20-1 and TRBJ1-5; D perhaps matches TRBD1 (6 bases). V lost 5 bases and J 0 bases, leaving 14 bases between the germline ends. This CDR3 spans 15 amino acids. Germline V CDR1 and CDR2: DFQATT, SNEGSKA (reference sequence). CDR3 region: CSAADRYNSNQPQHF. In nucleotides, the CDR3 is TGCAGTGCTGCCGACAGGTATAATAGCAATCAGCCCCAGCATTTT.

This clonotype was detected only a few times. This chain uses TRBV7-3 with TRBJ1-1, with 7 nucleotides matching TRBD1. V lost 0 bases and J lost 5; bases outside the gene matches: 6. CDR3 length equals 15 residues. CDR1 and CDR2 from the germline V gene are SGHTA and FQGTGA. The CDR3 here is CASSLTQGVRTEAFF. The CDR3 DNA reads as TGTGCCAGCAGCTTAACCCAGGGGGTAAGGACTGAAGCTTTCTTT.

Remarks on this clonotype: The likely explanation is a read error, given a far larger clone one base away. The rearrangement uses TRBV7-2 and TRBJ2-1; D unresolved. The germline gives CDR1 SGHTA, CDR2 FQGNSA. With 1 base removed from V and 10 bases from J, the gap between germline ends came to 11 bases. This CDR3 spans 13 amino acids. The CDR3 region has the DNA TGTGCCAGCAGCTTAGAGGGATCCTACGAGCAGTTCTTC. It is translated as CASSLEGSYEQFF.

This clonotype has just a few counts. CDR3 amino acids: CASSWSGGPEQYF. CDR3 nucleotides: TGCGCCAGCAGCTGGTCGGGGGGCCCCGAGCAGTACTTC. The V gene is TRBV5-1, the J gene TRBJ2-5; D perhaps matches TRBD2 (7 bases). The tail of the sequence fits TRBJ2-7 better, so the J call may be wrong. CDR1 is SGHRS, CDR2 YFSETQ, per germline. The CDR3 runs to 13 residues.

V usage is TRBV5-1 and J usage is TRBJ2-7, with 10 bases lining up with TRBD1. In germline, CDR1 is SGHRS, CDR2 YFSETQ. Trimming removed 6 bases from V and 1 base from J; junction bases left unmatched: 4. The CDR3 has 14 residues. Here the CDR3 reads CASIPGQGSYEQYF. CDR3 sequence (DNA): TGCGCCAGCATTCCGGGACAGGGGTCCTACGAGCAGTACTTC.

The gene calls are TRBV24-1 and TRBJ2-5, with TRBD1 identical over 8 bases. The CDR3 runs 14 residues. Trimming cost V 3 bases and J 5 bases; bases outside gene matches: 4. Germline CDR1 KGHDR, CDR2 SFDVKD. This chain's CDR3 is CATSDGQGDETQYF. CDR3 sequence (DNA): TGTGCCACCAGTGATGGACAGGGAGATGAGACCCAGTACTTC.

This clonotype was recorded a few times. The chain links TRBV11-3 to TRBJ2-1; no firm D call. Trimming removed 6 bases from V and 8 bases from J, with 5 bases in between. Germline-derived CDR1 and CDR2 are SGHNT and YENEEA. The CDR3 totals 10 residues. The DNA for the CDR3 is TGTGCCAGCAGGCGGTATGAGCAGTTCTTC. Protein: CASRRYEQFF.

The chain links TRBV12-3 or TRBV12-4 to TRBJ2-3, with unresolved D. The ends were cut back, 5 bases at V and 2 bases at J, with 11 bases in the middle. The CDR3 consists of 14 residues. The CDR3 sequence: CASSRRQSTDTQYF. The CDR3 DNA reads as TGTGCCAGCAGTCGCCGGCAGTCCACAGATACGCAGTATTTT.

Comments on this clonotype: A much larger clone differs by one base, so this may be a read error. This chain uses TRBV12-3 or TRBV12-4 with TRBJ2-5; D is possibly TRBD2 (5 bases). The J call is in doubt because the DNA end fits TRBJ2-1 better. This CDR3 comprises 13 residues. CDR3 protein: CASGLRAQETQFF. The CDR3 coding sequence is TGTGCCAGCGGACTGAGGGCCCAAGAGACCCAGTTCTTC.

Comment on this clonotype: A much larger clone differs from this one at a single base, so this may be a read error. This chain uses TRBV7-2 with TRBJ2-3; D may correspond to TRBD1 or TRBD2 (6 bases each). The CDR3 length is 14 residues. Looked up from germline, CDR1 is SGHTA and CDR2 is FQGNSA. DNA of the CDR3: TGTGCCAGCAGCCATAGGGGGGCTTCAGATATGCAGTATTTT. Translating gives CASSHRGASDMQYF.

This clonotype has just a few counts. The J gene is TRBJ1-1, the V gene TRBV4-1; D unresolved. From germline, CDR1 is MGHRA and CDR2 YSYEKL. The CDR3 has 15 amino acids. V lost 2 bases to trimming and J lost 5 bases, with 15 bases between them. The CDR3: CASSQPTRRDTEAFF. For the CDR3, the DNA is TGCGCCAGCAGCCAACCGACACGGAGGGATACTGAAGCTTTCTTT.

Only one count was recorded for this clonotype. This may be a read error: a much more frequent sequence differs by one nucleotide. This chain connects TRBV5-1 to TRBJ2-5; D unresolved. The CDR3 is 12 amino acids. Germline V CDR1 and CDR2: SGHRS, YFSETQ. With 5 bases removed from V and 1 base from J, the gap between germline ends came to 6 bases. CDR3 sequence: CASRHVQETQYF. The CDR3 nucleotides are TGCGCCAGCAGGCATGTCCAAGAGACCCAGTACTTC.

The chain employs TRBV10-3 and TRBJ1-1; no reliable D call. Trimming took off 3 bases at V and 8 bases at J, with 22 bases between the two ends. The CDR3 is made up of 16 amino acids. CDR1 and CDR2 from the germline V gene are ENHRY and SYGVKD. CDR3 amino acids: CAISDPMTTLRKEAFF. The CDR3, as DNA: TGTGCCATCAGTGACCCGATGACCACCCTGAGAAAAGAAGCTTTCTTT.

This clonotype was counted a few times. The rearrangement links TRBV7-9 to TRBJ2-1; 10 bases map to TRBD1. Germline V gene sequence: CDR1 SEHNR, CDR2 FQNEAQ (reference sequence). Trimming removed 11 bases from V and 3 bases from J; junction bases left unmatched: 1. This CDR3 contains 12 residues. The CDR3 DNA follows: TGTGCCGGGACAGGGGACTACAATGAGCAGTTCTTC. It specifies CAGTGDYNEQFF.

As concerns this clonotype: A much larger clone lies one base from this, so it may be a read error. The chain combines TRBV20-1 with TRBJ2-5; D possibly corresponds to TRBD2 (6 bases). CDR1 DFQATT and CDR2 SNEGSKA come from the germline V gene (reference sequence). The CDR3 has 11 residues. CDR3 residues: CTGGDQETLYF. The DNA for the CDR3 is TGCACGGGCGGGGATCAAGAGACCCTGTACTTC.